This T cell receptor beta chain came from a study of T cell responses to AZD1222 COVID-19 vaccine. Repertoires were generated with immunoSEQ multiplex PCR, while TCRdb's copy carries only in-frame clones and drops some. The top ten clones hold approximately 5.8% of a sample with 80,000 to 95,000 clones, around 90% of them seen once. Comments on this clone: Antigen: not known.

Germline assignment: CDR1 MGHDK and CDR2 SYGVNS. Trimming left V 4 bases short and J 10 bases short, with 8 bases between. The CDR3 has 12 amino acids. Study-wide results and caveats: Repertoire collection took place solely once the T cell response had peaked.

This specimen was peripheral blood, taken on day 0 of AZD1222 vaccination. This chain joins TRBV25-1 and TRBJ1-6, with D unresolved. The receptor comes from an adult in good health. The CDR3 region is CASSGETSPLHF. The CDR3 DNA follows: TGTGCCAGCAGTGGCGAGACCTCACCCCTCCACTTT.